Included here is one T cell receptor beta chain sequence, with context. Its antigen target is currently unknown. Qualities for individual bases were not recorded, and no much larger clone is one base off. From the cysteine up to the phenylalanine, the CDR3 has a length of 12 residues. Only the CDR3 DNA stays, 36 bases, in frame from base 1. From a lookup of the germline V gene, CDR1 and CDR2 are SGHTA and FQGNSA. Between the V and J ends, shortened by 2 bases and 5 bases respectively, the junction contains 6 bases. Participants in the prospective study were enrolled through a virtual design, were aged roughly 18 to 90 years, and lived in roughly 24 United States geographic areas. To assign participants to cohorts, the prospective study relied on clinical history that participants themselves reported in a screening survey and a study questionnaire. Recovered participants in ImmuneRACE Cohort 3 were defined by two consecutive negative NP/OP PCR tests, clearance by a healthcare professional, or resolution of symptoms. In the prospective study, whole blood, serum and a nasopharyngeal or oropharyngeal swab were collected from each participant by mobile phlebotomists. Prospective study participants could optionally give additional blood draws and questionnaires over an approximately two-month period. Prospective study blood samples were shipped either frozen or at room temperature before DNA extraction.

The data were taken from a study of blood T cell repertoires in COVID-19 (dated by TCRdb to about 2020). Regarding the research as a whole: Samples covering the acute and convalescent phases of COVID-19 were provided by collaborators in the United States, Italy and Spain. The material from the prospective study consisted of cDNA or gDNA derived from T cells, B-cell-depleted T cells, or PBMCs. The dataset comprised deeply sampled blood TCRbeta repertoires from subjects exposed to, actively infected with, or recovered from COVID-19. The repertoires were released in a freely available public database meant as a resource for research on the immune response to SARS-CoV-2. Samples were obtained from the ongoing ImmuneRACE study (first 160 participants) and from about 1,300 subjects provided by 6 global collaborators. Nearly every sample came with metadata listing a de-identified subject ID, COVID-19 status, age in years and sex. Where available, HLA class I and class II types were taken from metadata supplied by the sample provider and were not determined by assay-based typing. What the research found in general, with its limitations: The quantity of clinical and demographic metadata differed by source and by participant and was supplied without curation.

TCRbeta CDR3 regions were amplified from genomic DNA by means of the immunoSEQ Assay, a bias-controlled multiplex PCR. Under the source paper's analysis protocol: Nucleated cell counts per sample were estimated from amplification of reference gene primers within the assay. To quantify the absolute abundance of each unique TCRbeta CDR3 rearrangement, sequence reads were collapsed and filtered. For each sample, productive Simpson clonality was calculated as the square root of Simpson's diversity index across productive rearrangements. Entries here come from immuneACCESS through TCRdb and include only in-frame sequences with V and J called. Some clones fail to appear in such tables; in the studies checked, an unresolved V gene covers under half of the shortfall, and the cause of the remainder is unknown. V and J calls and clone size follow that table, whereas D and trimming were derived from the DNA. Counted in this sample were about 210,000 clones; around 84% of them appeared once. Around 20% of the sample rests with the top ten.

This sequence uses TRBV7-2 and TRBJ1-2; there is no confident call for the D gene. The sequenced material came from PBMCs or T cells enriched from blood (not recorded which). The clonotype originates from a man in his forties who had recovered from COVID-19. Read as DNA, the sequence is TGTGCCAGCAGCTTACGAGTTTATGGCTACACCTTC. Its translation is CASSLRVYGYTF.